This T cell receptor beta chain was sequenced in a study of T cells after yellow fever vaccination. Study summary: The fractions with low cell numbers were processed using SMART-Seq v4 Ultra Low Input. Study-level results: Clones that expanded after primary vaccination mostly reappeared after the booster (just over 95% CD4, 70% to 90% CD8). Researchers cautioned that FACS-sorted repertoires could harbor abundant clonotypes contaminating from the bulk population.

Production of TCR cDNA was by 5'RACE template switching, which also added a universal primer site and UMIs. MiXCR, applied by TCRdb to the 5' RACE reads, yields one record per CDR3 protein. The table includes 250,000 to 300,000 distinct CDR3 sequences, around 4.9% detected once. V was pared by 4 bases and J by 8 bases, with 15 bases between. This CDR3 comprises 14 residues. Germline V gene lookup returns CDR1 MNHEY and CDR2 SVGEGT. This clonotype was seen only a few times. What it binds is unknown. The rearrangement links TRBV6-2 or TRBV6-3 to TRBJ2-1, with D unresolved. The sample was CD4+ T cells sorted from PBMCs, taken on the day of the yellow fever booster vaccination. This receptor was identified in a man aged 18-30 years who received the YFV17D yellow fever vaccine. The DNA for the CDR3 is TGTGCCAGCAGTTCCCGGTTATCGAGGCATGAGCAGTTCTTC. As protein: CASSSRLSRHEQFF.